The clone carrying this T cell receptor beta chain was seen repeatedly, ten times or more. CDR3 length equals 15 residues. Deletions cut 8 bases from V and 0 bases from J, with 13 bases between. From germline, CDR1 is MNHEY and CDR2 SVGAGI. How the authors handled the data: Amplification of reference gene primers provided the estimated nucleated cell counts. TCRdb keeps only in-frame clones here, not all; method: immunoSEQ multiplex PCR. V, J and clone size are those of that table, while D and trimming were read from the DNA. This table holds 110,000 to 150,000 clones, about four fifths found once. Participants were aged 18 to 89 years, lived in roughly 25 US areas, and enrolled virtually. These data are taken from a study of blood T cell repertoires in COVID-19. At the level of the study: Sample material is recorded as cDNA or gDNA derived from T cells, B-cell-depleted T cells, or PBMCs.

Input material: PBMCs or T cells enriched from blood (not recorded which). This clonotype was sampled from a man between 50 and 59 years old who had recovered from COVID-19. The chain couples TRBV6-5 to TRBJ2-2, with D unclear. CDR3 coding DNA: TGTGCCAGCGGTAGAAACCGAGCGAACACCGGGGAGCTGTTTTTT. Its translation: CASGRNRANTGELFF.